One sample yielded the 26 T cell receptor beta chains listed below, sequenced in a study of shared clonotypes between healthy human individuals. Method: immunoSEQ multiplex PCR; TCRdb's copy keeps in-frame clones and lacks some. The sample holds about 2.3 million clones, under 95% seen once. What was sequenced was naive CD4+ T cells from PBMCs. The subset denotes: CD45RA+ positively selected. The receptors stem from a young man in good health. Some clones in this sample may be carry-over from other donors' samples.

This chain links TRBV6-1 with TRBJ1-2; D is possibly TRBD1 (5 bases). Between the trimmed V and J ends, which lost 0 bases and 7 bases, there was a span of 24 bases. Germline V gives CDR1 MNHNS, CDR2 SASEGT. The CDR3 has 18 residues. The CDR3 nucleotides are TGTGCCAGCAGTGAAGCGCGTTTGACAGCCATCTATGGGGGTGGCTACACCTTC. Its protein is CASSEARLTAIYGGGYTF.

CDR3 sequence: CASSLSRREGEKLFF. CDR3 nucleotide sequence: TGTGCCAGCAGCCTGTCCCGGAGGGAGGGTGAAAAACTGTTTTTT. The rearrangement joins TRBV9 to TRBJ1-4, with unresolved D. The CDR3 sequence is 15 residues long. Trimming took 4 bases from V and 7 from J, leaving 17 bases between them. Germline V gene sequence: CDR1 SGDLS, CDR2 YYNGEE.

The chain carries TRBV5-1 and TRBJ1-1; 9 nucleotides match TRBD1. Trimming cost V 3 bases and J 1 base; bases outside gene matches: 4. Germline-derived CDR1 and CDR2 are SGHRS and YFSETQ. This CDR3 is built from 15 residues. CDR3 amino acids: CASSWAGQGNTEAFF. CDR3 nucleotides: TGCGCCAGCAGCTGGGCGGGACAGGGGAACACTGAAGCTTTCTTT.

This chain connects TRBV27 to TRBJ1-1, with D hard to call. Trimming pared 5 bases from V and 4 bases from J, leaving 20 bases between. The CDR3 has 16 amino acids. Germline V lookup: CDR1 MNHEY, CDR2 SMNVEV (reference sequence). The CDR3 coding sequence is TGTGCCAGCAGTCCCCGTTATGAACAGATGGGCACTGAAGCTTTCTTT. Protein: CASSPRYEQMGTEAFF.

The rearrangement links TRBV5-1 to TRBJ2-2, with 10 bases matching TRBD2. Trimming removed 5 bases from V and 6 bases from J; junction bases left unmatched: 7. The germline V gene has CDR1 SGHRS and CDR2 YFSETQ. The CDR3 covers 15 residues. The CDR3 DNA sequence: TGCGCCAGCAGTTGGCTAGCGGGAGTCTCCGGGGAGCTGTTTTTT. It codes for CASSWLAGVSGELFF.

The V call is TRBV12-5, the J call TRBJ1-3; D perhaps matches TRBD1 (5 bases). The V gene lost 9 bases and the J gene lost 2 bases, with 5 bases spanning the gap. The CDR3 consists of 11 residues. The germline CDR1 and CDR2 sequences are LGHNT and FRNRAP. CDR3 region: CASRAGNTIYF. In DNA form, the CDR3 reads TGTGCTAGCAGGGCTGGAAACACCATATATTTT.

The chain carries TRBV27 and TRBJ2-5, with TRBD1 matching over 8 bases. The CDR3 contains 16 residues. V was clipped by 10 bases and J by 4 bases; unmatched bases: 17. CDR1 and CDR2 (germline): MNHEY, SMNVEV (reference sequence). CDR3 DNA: TGTGCCACCGCTTCCCTTATGACAGGGGTCATAGAGACCCAGTACTTC. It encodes CATASLMTGVIETQYF.

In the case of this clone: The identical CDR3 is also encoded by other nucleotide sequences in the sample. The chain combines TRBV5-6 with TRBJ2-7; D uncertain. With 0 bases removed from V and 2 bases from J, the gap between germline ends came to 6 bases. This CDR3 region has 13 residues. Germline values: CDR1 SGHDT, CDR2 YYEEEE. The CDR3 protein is CASSLDRTYEQYF. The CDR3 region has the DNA TGTGCCAGCAGCTTGGACCGTACCTACGAGCAGTACTTC.

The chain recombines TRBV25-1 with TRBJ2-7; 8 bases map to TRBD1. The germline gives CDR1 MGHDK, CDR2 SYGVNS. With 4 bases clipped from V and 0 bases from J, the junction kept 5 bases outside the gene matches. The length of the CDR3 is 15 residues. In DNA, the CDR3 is TGTGCCAGCAGTGTTAATGGACAGGGCTCCTACGAGCAGTACTTC. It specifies CASSVNGQGSYEQYF.

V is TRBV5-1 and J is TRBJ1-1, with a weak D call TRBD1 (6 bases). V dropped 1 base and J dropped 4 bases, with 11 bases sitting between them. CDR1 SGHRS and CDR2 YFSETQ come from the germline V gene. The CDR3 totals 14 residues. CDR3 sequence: CASSLHQGSTEAFF. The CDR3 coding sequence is TGCGCCAGCAGCTTGCATCAGGGGAGCACTGAAGCTTTCTTT.

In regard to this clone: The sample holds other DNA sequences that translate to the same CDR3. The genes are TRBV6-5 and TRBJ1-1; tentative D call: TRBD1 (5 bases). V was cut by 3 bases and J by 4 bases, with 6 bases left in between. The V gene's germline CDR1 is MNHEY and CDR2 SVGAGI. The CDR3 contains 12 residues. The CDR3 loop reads CASSYGGTEAFF. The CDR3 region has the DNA TGTGCCAGCAGTTATGGGGGCACTGAAGCTTTCTTT.

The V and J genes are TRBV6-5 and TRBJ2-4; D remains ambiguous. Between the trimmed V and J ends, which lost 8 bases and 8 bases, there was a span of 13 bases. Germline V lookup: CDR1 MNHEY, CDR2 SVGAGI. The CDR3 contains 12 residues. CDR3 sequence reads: CASGPNWHIQYF. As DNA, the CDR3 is TGTGCCAGCGGACCGAACTGGCACATTCAGTACTTC.

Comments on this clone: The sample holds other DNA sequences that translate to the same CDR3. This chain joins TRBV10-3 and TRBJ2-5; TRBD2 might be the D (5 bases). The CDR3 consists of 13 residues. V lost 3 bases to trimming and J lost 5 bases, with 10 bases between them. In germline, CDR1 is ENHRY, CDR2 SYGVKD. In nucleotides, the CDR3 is TGTGCCATCAGTGACGGACTGGGTGAGACCCAGTACTTC. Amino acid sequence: CAISDGLGETQYF.

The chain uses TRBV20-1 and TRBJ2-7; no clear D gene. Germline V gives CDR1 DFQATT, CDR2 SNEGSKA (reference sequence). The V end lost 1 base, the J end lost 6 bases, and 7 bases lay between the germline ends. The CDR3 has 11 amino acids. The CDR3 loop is CSARGVGEQYF. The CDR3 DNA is TGCAGTGCTAGAGGGGTCGGCGAGCAGTACTTC.

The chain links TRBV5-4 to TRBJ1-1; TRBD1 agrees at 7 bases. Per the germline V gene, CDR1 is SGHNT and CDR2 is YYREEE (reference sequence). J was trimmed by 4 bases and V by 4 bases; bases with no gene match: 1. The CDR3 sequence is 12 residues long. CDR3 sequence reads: CASSGTATEAFF. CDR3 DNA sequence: TGTGCCAGCAGCGGGACAGCCACTGAAGCTTTCTTT. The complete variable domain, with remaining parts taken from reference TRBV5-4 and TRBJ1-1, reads ETGVTQSPTHLIKTRGQQVTLRCSSQSGHNTVSWYQQALGQGPQFIFQYYREEENGRGNFPPRFSGLQFPNYSSELNVNALELDDSALYLCASSGTATEAFFGQGTRLTVV.

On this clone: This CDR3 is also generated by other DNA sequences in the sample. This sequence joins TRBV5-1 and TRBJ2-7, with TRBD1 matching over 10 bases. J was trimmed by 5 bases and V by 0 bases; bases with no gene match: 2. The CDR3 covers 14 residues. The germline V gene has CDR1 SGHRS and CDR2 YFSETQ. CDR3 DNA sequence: TGCGCCAGCAGCTTGGGGACAGGGGGAGACGAGCAGTACTTC. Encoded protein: CASSLGTGGDEQYF.

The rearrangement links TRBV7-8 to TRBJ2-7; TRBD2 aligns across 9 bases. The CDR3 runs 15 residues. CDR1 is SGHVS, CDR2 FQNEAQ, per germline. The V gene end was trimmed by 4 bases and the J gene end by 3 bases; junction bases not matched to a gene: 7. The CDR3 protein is CASSSGLAAIYEQYF. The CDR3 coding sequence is TGTGCCAGCAGCTCGGGACTAGCTGCAATCTACGAGCAGTACTTC.

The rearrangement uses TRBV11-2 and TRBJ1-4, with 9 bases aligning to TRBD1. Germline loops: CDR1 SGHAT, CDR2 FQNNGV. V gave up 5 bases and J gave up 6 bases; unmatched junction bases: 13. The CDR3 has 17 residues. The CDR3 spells CASSLGTGNRKDEKLFF. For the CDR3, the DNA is TGTGCCAGCAGCCTTGGGACAGGGAATAGGAAGGATGAAAAACTGTTTTTT. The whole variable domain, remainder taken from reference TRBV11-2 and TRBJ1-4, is EAGVAQSPRYKIIEKRQSVAFWCNPISGHATLYWYQQILGQGPKLLIQFQNNGVVDDSQLPKDRFSAERLKGVDSTLKIQPAKLEDSAVYLCASSLGTGNRKDEKLFFGSGTQLSVL.

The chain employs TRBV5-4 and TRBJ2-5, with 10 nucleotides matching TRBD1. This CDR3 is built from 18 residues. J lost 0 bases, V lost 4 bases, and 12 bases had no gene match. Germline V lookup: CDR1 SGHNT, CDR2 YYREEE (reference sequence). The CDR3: CASSLKVGTGVYQETQYF. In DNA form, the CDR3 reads TGTGCCAGCAGCCTGAAGGTCGGGACAGGGGTATACCAAGAGACCCAGTACTTC.

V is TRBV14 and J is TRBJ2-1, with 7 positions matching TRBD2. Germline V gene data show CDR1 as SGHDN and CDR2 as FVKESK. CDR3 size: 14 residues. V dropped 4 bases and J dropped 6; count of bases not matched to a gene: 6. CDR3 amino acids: CASSLGAGVNEQFF. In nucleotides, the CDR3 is TGTGCCAGCAGCCTCGGGGCGGGAGTCAATGAGCAGTTCTTC.

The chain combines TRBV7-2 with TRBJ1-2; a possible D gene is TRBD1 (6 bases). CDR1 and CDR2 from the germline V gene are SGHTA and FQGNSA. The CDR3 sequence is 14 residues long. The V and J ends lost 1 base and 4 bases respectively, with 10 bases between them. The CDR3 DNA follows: TGTGCCAGCAGCTTAGACAGGGCAGGCTATGGCTACACCTTC. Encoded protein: CASSLDRAGYGYTF.

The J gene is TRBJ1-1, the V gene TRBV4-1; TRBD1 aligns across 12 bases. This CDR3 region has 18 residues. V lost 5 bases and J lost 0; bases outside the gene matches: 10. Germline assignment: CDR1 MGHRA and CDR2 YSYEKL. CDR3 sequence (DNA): TGCGCCAGCAGCACTCGGGACAGGGGGCCATCTATGAACACTGAAGCTTTCTTT. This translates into CASSTRDRGPSMNTEAFF.

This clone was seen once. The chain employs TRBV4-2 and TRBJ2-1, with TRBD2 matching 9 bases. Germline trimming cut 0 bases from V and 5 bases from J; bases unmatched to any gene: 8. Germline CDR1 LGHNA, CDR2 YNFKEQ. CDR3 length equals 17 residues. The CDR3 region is CASSQDLGLAGNNEQFF. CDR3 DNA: TGTGCCAGCAGCCAAGATTTGGGACTAGCAGGGAACAATGAGCAGTTCTTC.

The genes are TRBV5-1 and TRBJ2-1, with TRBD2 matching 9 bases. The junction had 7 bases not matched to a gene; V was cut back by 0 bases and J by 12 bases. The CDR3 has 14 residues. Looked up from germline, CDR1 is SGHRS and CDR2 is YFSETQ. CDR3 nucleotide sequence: TGCGCCAGCAGCTTGGTCGTTAGCGGGAGCCTGCAGTTCTTC. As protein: CASSLVVSGSLQFF.

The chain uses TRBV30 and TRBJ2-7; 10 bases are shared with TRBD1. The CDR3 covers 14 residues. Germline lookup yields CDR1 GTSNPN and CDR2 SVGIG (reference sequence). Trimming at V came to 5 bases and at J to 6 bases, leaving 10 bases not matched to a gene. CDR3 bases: TGTGCCTGGCAAGCCGGGACAGGGGTCCGCGAGCAGTACTTC. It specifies CAWQAGTGVREQYF.

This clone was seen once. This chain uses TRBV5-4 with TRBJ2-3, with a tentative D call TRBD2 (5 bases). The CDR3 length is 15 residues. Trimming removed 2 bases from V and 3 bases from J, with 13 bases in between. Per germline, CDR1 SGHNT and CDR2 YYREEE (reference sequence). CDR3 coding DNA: TGTGCCAGCAGCTTCCCCCGGGGAGAGACAGATACGCAGTATTTT. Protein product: CASSFPRGETDTQYF.